The 6 T cell receptor beta chains below all came from one sample that was sequenced in a study of blood T cell repertoires in COVID-19. This table comes from immunoSEQ multiplex PCR, and its TCRdb copy is limited to in-frame clones, with some not included. The data show approximately 430,000 clones, around 86% seen once. Sequenced sample: peripheral blood. The receptor source for this set is a woman in her 30s with active or convalescent COVID-19.

This clone was counted once. V usage is TRBV30 and J usage is TRBJ2-1, with TRBD1 matching over 7 bases. Germline V gives CDR1 GTSNPN, CDR2 SVGIG (reference sequence). The V gene end was trimmed by 5 bases and the J gene end by 7 bases; junction bases not matched to a gene: 11. This CDR3 spans 14 amino acids. CDR3: CAWAGQVIGNEQFF. The CDR3 region has the DNA TGTGCCTGGGCTGGACAGGTAATCGGGAATGAGCAGTTCTTC.

The rearrangement links TRBV5-4 to TRBJ2-7, with 11 positions matching TRBD2. Trimming took 0 bases from V and 2 from J; bases not matched to a gene: 4. The V gene's germline CDR1 is SGHNT and CDR2 YYREEE (reference sequence). This CDR3 contains 16 residues. CDR3 nucleotide sequence: TGTGCCAGCAGCTTGGGTGGACTAGCGGGCACCTACGAGCAGTACTTC. Residues: CASSLGGLAGTYEQYF.

V usage is TRBV29-1 and J usage is TRBJ1-1, with D possibly TRBD1 on 5 matching bases. Deletions cut 4 bases from V and 3 bases from J, with 12 bases between. This CDR3 comprises 13 residues. CDR1 is SQVTM and CDR2 is ANQGSEA in the germline V gene. The chain's CDR3 is CSVAGTLDTEAFF. Here the CDR3 DNA reads TGCAGCGTTGCCGGGACTCTAGACACTGAAGCTTTCTTT.

The chain carries TRBV5-5 and TRBJ1-1; 9 nucleotides line up with TRBD1. Germline lookup yields CDR1 SGHKS and CDR2 YYEKEE (reference sequence). This CDR3 is 16 amino acids long. Trimming took 3 bases from V and 4 from J; bases not matched to a gene: 10. The CDR3, as DNA: TGTGCCAGCAGCTGGTTCCCGGGACAGGGTTCCACTGAAGCTTTCTTT. Its protein product is CASSWFPGQGSTEAFF. The full variable domain, completed using reference TRBV5-5 and TRBJ1-1, is DAGVTQSPTHLIKTRGQQVTLRCSPISGHKSVSWYQQVLGQGPQFIFQYYEKEERGRGNFPDRFSARQFPNYSSELNVNALLLGDSALYLCASSWFPGQGSTEAFFGQGTRLTVV.

J is TRBJ1-3 and V is TRBV28; tentatively, D is TRBD1 (5 bases). The ends were cut back, 11 bases at V and 0 bases at J, with 8 bases in the middle. The germline V gene has CDR1 MDHEN and CDR2 SYDVKM. This CDR3 comprises 12 residues. The CDR3 bases are TGTGCCTCGGGGGTCTCTGGAAACACCATATATTTT. Amino acids: CASGVSGNTIYF.

This clone was found once. V and J are TRBV19 and TRBJ2-4, with 7 bases aligning to TRBD2. This CDR3 region has 14 residues. Trimming cost V 4 bases and J 9 bases; bases outside gene matches: 9. Per the germline V gene, CDR1 is LNHDA and CDR2 is SQIVND (reference sequence). The CDR3: CASSTREPWGIQYF. The CDR3 DNA reads TGTGCCAGTAGTACGCGGGAGCCCTGGGGCATTCAGTACTTC.